Shown below are 2 T cell receptor beta chains from a single sample sequenced in a study of early T cells in non-severe SARS-CoV-2 infection. TCRdb reprocessed the 5' RACE reads via MiXCR and lists one record per CDR3 protein. The sample has approximately 35,000 distinct CDR3 sequences; about 4.7% are singletons. Input material: whole blood. These receptors all stem from an adult who was a healthcare worker with PCR-confirmed SARS-CoV-2 infection or an uninfected control (not recorded which).

The sample holds many counts of this clonotype. The rearrangement joins TRBV7-2 to TRBJ1-5; possibly TRBD1 for D (6 bases). Germline V gene lookup returns CDR1 SGHTA and CDR2 FQGNSA. The CDR3 has 15 residues. V lost 4 bases and J 4 bases, leaving 14 bases between the germline ends. The CDR3 DNA reads TGTGCCAGCAGCTATACTACGACAGGAAATCAGCCCCAGCATTTT. Translated, it gives CASSYTTTGNQPQHF.

V and J are TRBV5-1 and TRBJ2-1, with 7 positions matching TRBD1. V shed 6 bases, J shed 5 bases, and the junction held 11 bases outside the gene matches. Germline assignment: CDR1 SGHRS and CDR2 YFSETQ. This CDR3 has 15 residues. CDR3 in amino acids: CASTESGTDNNEQFF. The CDR3 nucleotides read TGCGCCAGCACCGAGTCCGGGACAGACAACAATGAGCAGTTCTTC.